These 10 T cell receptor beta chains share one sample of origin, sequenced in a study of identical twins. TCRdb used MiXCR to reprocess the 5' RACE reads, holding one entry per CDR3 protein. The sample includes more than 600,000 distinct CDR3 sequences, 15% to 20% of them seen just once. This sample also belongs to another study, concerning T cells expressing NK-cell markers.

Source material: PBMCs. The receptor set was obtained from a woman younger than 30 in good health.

CDR3 loop: CASRLSGTGGIEQYF. The CDR3 DNA reads TGTGCCAGCAGACTTTCAGGGACAGGGGGGATCGAGCAGTACTTC. The chain links TRBV12-3 or TRBV12-4 to TRBJ2-7; 11 nucleotides align to TRBD1. Germline trimming cut 6 bases from V and 6 bases from J; bases unmatched to any gene: 10. The CDR3 totals 15 residues.

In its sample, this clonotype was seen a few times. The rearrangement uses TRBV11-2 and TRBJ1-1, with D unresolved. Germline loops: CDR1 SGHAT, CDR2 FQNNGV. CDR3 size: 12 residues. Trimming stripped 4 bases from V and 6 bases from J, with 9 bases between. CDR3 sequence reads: CASSSVVPEAFF. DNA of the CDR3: TGTGCCAGCAGCTCGGTGGTCCCTGAAGCTTTCTTT.

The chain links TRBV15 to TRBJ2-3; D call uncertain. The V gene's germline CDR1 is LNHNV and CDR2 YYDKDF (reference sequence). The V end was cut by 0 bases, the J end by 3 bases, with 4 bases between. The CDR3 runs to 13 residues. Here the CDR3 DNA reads TGTGCCACCAGCAGAGATCGAACAGATACGCAGTATTTT. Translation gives CATSRDRTDTQYF.

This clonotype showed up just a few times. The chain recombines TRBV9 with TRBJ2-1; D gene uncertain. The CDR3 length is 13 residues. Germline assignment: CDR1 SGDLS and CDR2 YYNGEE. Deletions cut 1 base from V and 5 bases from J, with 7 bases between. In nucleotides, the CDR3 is TGTGCCAGCAGCGTACGGGCTAACAATGAGCAGTTCTTC. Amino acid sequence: CASSVRANNEQFF.

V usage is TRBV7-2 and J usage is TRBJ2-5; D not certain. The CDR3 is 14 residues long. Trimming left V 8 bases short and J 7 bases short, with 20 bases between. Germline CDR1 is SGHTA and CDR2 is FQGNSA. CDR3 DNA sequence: TGTGCCAGCGGTCATCGAAGTCCCCCTGGGACCCAGTACTTC. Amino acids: CASGHRSPPGTQYF.

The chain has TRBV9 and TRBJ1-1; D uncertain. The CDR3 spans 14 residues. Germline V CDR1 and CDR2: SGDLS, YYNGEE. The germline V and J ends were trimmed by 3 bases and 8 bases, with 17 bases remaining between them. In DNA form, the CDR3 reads TGTGCCAGCAGCGGGCTAAATAATAAGGGCGAAGCTTTCTTT. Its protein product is CASSGLNNKGEAFF.

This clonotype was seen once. The CDR3: CSVADPFGTSTDTQYF. CDR3 DNA: TGCAGCGTCGCCGATCCTTTTGGGACTAGCACAGATACGCAGTATTTT. This chain connects TRBV29-1 to TRBJ2-3, with D possibly matching TRBD2 (6 bases). This CDR3 is 16 amino acids long. Between the trimmed V and J ends, which lost 6 bases and 0 bases, there was a span of 19 bases. Germline CDR1 is SQVTM and CDR2 is ANQGSEA.

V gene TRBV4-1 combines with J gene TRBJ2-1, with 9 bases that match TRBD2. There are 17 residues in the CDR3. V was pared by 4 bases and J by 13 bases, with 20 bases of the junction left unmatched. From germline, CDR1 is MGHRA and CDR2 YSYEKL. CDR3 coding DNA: TGCGCCAGCAGCCCTATCGGGCGCCGTGGAGCGGGGGGCCAACAGTTCTTC. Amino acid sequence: CASSPIGRRGAGGQQFF.

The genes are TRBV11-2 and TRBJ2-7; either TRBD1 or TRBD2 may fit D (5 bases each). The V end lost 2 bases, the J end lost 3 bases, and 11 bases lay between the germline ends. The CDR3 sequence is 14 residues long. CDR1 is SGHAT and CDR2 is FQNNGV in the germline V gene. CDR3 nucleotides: TGTGCCAGCAGCTTATCCAGGGAGTACTACGAGCAGTACTTC. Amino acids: CASSLSREYYEQYF.

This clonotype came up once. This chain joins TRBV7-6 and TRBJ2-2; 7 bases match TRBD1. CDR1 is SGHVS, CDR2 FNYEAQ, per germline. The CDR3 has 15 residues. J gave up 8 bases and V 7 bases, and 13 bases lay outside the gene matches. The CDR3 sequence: CASTYRGLSSGELFF. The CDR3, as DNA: TGTGCCAGCACCTACAGGGGTTTGAGTTCGGGGGAGCTGTTTTTT.